The entry that follows covers one T cell receptor (beta chain) sequence. What it binds is unknown. Purity of the CD4+ and CD8+ cells, isolated by positive magnetic bead selection, was checked by flow cytometry. The data were taken from a study of somatic mutations in cytotoxic T cells in rheumatoid arthritis. Overall study: The researchers flow-sorted some T-cell populations stained with V beta antibodies and got nearly 100% purity, and these included V beta1+ cells sequenced for TCRB.

Study-level findings and limits: There were about an eighth of the roughly 60 patients in whom the largest CD8+ clone exceeded 20% of CD8+ cells. An increase in CD8+ clonality with age was seen in rheumatoid arthritis patients but not in healthy controls.

The protocol was immunoSEQ multiplex PCR, while the TCRdb copy is restricted to in-frame clones and leaves out a portion. The repertoire holds around 5,000 clones, with around 86% as singletons. V gave up 7 bases and J gave up 0 bases, with 10 bases separating them. The CDR3 has 14 residues. CDR1 and CDR2 (germline): SGHAT, FQNNGV. The specimen sequenced was CD8+ T cells sorted from blood. The chain carries TRBV11-2 and TRBJ1-3; D is possibly TRBD1 (5 bases). The source of this sequence is a woman aged 45-65 years with rheumatoid arthritis. The CDR3, as DNA: TGTGCCAGCACCTGGGGGGGCTCTGGAAACACCATATATTTT. This sequence encodes CASTWGGSGNTIYF.